Below are 17 T cell receptor beta chains sequenced from a single sample in a study of read filtering for tumor transcriptome and immune sequencing (dated by TCRdb to about 2020). The sample was run on an Illumina HiSeq 4000. TCR libraries were constructed from roughly 0.4 ug RNA using the Immunoverse kit, and molecular barcoded adaptors covering alpha/delta and beta/gamma chains were employed. TCRdb's own reprocessing of the public reads used fastp at Q25 and MiXCR and kept productive beta chains. A single entry per CDR3 protein holds the most common genes and DNA from its merged rows. The sample has approximately 150,000 distinct CDR3 sequences on record, under 15% of them singletons. About 8.6% of the sample is in the top ten clones. The sequencing sample was made of a population of CD138-negative cells sorted from bone marrow. The cell subset or site label here, explained by the study, means: bone marrow mononuclear cells depleted of CD138+ plasma/myeloma cells by negative magnetic selection. The receptors derive from a donor over 35 with multiple myeloma.

This clonotype was seen many times. The rearrangement uses TRBV20-1 and TRBJ1-1, with D perhaps TRBD1 (6 bases). Trimming shortened V by 6 bases and J by 5 bases, and 16 bases separated the two germline ends. CDR1 DFQATT and CDR2 SNEGSKA come from the germline V gene (reference sequence). This CDR3 comprises 13 residues. The CDR3 nucleotides read TGCAGTGCAAGAAAGGGGGGCTGGACTGAAGCTTTCTTT. It specifies CSARKGGWTEAFF.

A remark on this clonotype: This may come from a read error, since a much larger clone is one base off. This chain joins TRBV29-1 and TRBJ1-4; D is possibly TRBD2 (5 bases). The DNA matches TRBJ2-3 better at its end, which makes the J call doubtful. Germline CDR1 is SQVTM and CDR2 is ANQGSEA. The CDR3 totals 13 residues. This chain's CDR3 is CSVPGSSLNAQYF. The CDR3 DNA follows: TGCAGCGTCCCTGGGAGTTCTCTCAATGCGCAGTATTTT.

At least ten counts were recorded for this clonotype. The chain is built from TRBV7-9 and TRBJ2-1; D may correspond to TRBD1 or TRBD2 (7 bases each). This CDR3 has 15 amino acids. The V and J ends lost 6 bases and 7 bases respectively, with 19 bases between them. Germline loops: CDR1 SEHNR, CDR2 FQNEAQ (reference sequence). The CDR3 sequence: CASRARGGGVNEQFF. CDR3 in DNA: TGTGCCAGCAGGGCGAGGGGAGGGGGCGTGAATGAGCAGTTCTTC.

This clonotype occurred many times. This rearrangement joins TRBV19 to TRBJ1-4; unclear D gene. Trimming left V 4 bases short and J 13 bases short, with 16 bases between. Germline CDR1 LNHDA, CDR2 SQIVND (reference sequence). The CDR3 spans 13 residues. The CDR3 sequence: CASSSLAPEGLFF. CDR3 coding DNA: TGTGCCAGTAGTAGTTTGGCTCCCGAAGGACTGTTTTTT.

This clonotype appeared a few times. A much larger clone lies a single base off, so this may be a read error. The chain links TRBV2 to TRBJ1-1; a weak D match, TRBD1 (5 bases). The V gene's germline CDR1 is SNHLY and CDR2 FYNNEI. The CDR3 spans 13 residues. CDR3 coding DNA: TGTGCCGGCAGTGTAGGGACCGGCACTGAAGCTTTCTTT. Protein sequence: CAGSVGTGTEAFF.

This clonotype was detected ten times or more. This chain connects TRBV19 to TRBJ2-1, with 8 bases matching TRBD2. Germline CDR1 is LNHDA and CDR2 is SQIVND (reference sequence). J was trimmed by 7 bases and V by 6 bases; bases with no gene match: 5. CDR3 length: 13 residues. CDR3 coding DNA: TGTGCCAGTAGCCGGACTAGCCGAAATGAGCAGTTCTTC. As protein: CASSRTSRNEQFF.

This clonotype was counted ten times or more. The CDR3 DNA follows: TGCAGTGCTAGACCGGACAACTACGAGCAGTACTTC. Encoded protein: CSARPDNYEQYF. This chain uses TRBV20-1 with TRBJ2-7; the D gene is possibly TRBD1 (5 bases). Trimming removed 2 bases from V and 3 bases from J, with 8 bases in between. From germline, CDR1 is DFQATT and CDR2 SNEGSKA (reference sequence). This CDR3 has 12 residues.

This clonotype was recorded many times. V and J are TRBV19 and TRBJ2-1, with TRBD1 identical over 8 bases. The trim removed 2 bases at V and 4 bases at J, leaving 1 base unmatched. This CDR3 has 14 residues. Germline loops: CDR1 LNHDA, CDR2 SQIVND (reference sequence). CDR3 protein: CASSIRQGYNEQFF. DNA of the CDR3: TGTGCCAGTAGTATACGACAGGGGTACAATGAGCAGTTCTTC.

This clonotype has a count of ten or more. This chain connects TRBV11-3 to TRBJ2-1, with 16 bases fitting TRBD2. This CDR3 is built from 19 residues. Germline V gene sequence: CDR1 SGHNT, CDR2 YENEEA. Trimming took 1 base from V and 0 from J; bases not matched to a gene: 3. The CDR3 region has the DNA TGTGCCAGCAGCTTAGTCGGGACTAGCGGGAGGGGCTCCTACAATGAGCAGTTCTTC. This sequence encodes CASSLVGTSGRGSYNEQFF. The whole variable domain, filled in from reference TRBV11-3 and TRBJ2-1, reads EAGVVQSPRYKIIEKKQPVAFWCNPISGHNTLYWYLQNLGQGPELLIRYENEEAVDDSQLPKDRFSAERLKGVDSTLKIQPAELGDSAVYLCASSLVGTSGRGSYNEQFFGPGTRLTVL.

Comment on this clonotype: One end of the junction fails to match germline, which may point to a read error. CDR3 protein: CASSLPKPGANALTF. DNA of the CDR3: TGTGCCAGCAGCTTACCGAAGCCTGGGGCCAACGCCCTGACTTTC. The V and J genes are TRBV11-2 and TRBJ2-6; perhaps TRBD1 as D (5 bases). The CDR3 loop spans 15 amino acids. Germline CDR1 and CDR2: SGHAT and FQNNGV.

In regard to this clonotype: This could be a read error, since a much larger clone is one nucleotide away. The chain links TRBV7-2 to TRBJ2-1; 10 bases are shared with TRBD2. The germline V gene encodes CDR1 SGHTA and CDR2 FQGNSA. The CDR3 covers 17 residues. The CDR3 protein is CASSLDGTSARSNGQFF. The CDR3 coding sequence is TGTGCCAGCAGCTTAGACGGGACTAGCGCCCGGTCCAATGGGCAGTTCTTC. Full variable domain (rest looked up from reference TRBV7-2 and TRBJ2-1): GAGVSQSPSNKVTEKGKDVELRCDPISGHTALYWYRQSLGQGLEFLIYFQGNSAPDKSGLPSDRFSAERTGGSVSTLTIQRTQQEDSAVYLCASSLDGTSARSNGQFFGPGTRLTVL.

Comments on this clonotype: A much larger clone is a single base away; this may be a read error. This sequence joins TRBV20-1 and TRBJ2-7, with D unclear. The CDR3 runs to 10 residues. Per the germline V gene, CDR1 is DFQATT and CDR2 is SNEGSKA (reference sequence). The CDR3 nucleotides read TGCAGCCCCGACGGGTACGAGCAGAACTTC. Its protein is CSPDGYEQNF.

In its sample, this clonotype was seen many times. This chain joins TRBV12-3 or TRBV12-4 and TRBJ2-3; TRBD2 matches 11 bases. V was pared by 6 bases and J by 4 bases, with 9 bases of the junction left unmatched. The CDR3 totals 16 residues. The CDR3 nucleotides read TGTGCCAGCAGATCTAGCGGGAGGAGAAGAGCAGATACGCAGTATTTT. Protein product: CASRSSGRRRADTQYF.

This rearrangement joins TRBV27 to TRBJ2-7; the match to TRBD2 covers 9 bases. Germline-derived CDR1 and CDR2 are MNHEY and SMNVEV (reference sequence). CDR3 length: 16 amino acids. V was clipped by 8 bases and J by 3 bases; unmatched bases: 14. CDR3 in amino acids: CASVPRGGRAVYEQYF. CDR3 nucleotides: TGTGCCAGCGTCCCCCGAGGCGGGAGGGCCGTCTACGAGCAGTACTTC.

This clonotype was counted ten times or more. The CDR3 sequence is CATSSTRGKQETQYF. The CDR3 DNA reads TGTGCCACCAGCTCTACTAGGGGCAAGCAAGAGACCCAGTACTTC. The chain combines TRBV15 with TRBJ2-5; either TRBD1 or TRBD2 may supply D (5 bases each). Germline V gene data show CDR1 as LNHNV and CDR2 as YYDKDF (reference sequence). V was shortened by 5 bases and J by 2 bases, with 15 bases between the two germline ends. There are 15 residues in the CDR3.

Ten or more counts support this clonotype. The chain joins TRBV29-1 to TRBJ1-1; no firm D call. This CDR3 is built from 15 residues. Per germline, CDR1 SQVTM and CDR2 ANQGSEA. Trimming pared 4 bases from V and 4 bases from J, leaving 19 bases between. Here the CDR3 reads CSVVRELPPGTEAFF. The CDR3 nucleotides are TGCAGCGTTGTTAGGGAGTTACCTCCCGGCACTGAAGCTTTCTTT.

The rearrangement uses TRBV11-2 and TRBJ2-5; D ambiguous. The length of the CDR3 is 13 residues. From germline, CDR1 is SGHAT and CDR2 FQNNGV. V lost 5 bases to trimming and J lost 1 base, with 8 bases between them. In DNA, the CDR3 is TGTGCCAGCAGCCGGAAATCCCAAGAGACCCAGTACTTC. Translated: CASSRKSQETQYF.